The source of this T cell receptor beta chain is a study of Tregs in tolerant kidney transplant recipients. Background on the study: CD4+CD25+CD127- cells came from approximately three-day belatacept mixed lymphocyte reactions, some with approximately 5-day graft donor restimulation. Recipient cells were told from donor cells by antibody staining.

The CDR3 loop spans 12 amino acids. V lost 6 bases to trimming and J lost 1 base, with 4 bases between them. CDR1 is KGHSH and CDR2 is LQKENI in the germline V gene. This clone was found a few times. Its target is unknown. The protocol was immunoSEQ multiplex PCR, while the TCRdb copy is restricted to in-frame clones and leaves out a portion. The sample lists 2,800 or so clones, about two fifths occurring once. The gene calls are TRBV18 and TRBJ2-1; D is unclear. Input material: Tregs from blood cultured with allogeneic cells. This receptor was taken from a human donor in good health. The CDR3 coding sequence is TGTGCCAGCTCGCTATCCTACAATGAGCAGTTCTTC. Protein product: CASSLSYNEQFF.